This T cell receptor beta chain is drawn from a study of molecular identifiers for immune sequencing clone quantification (dated by TCRdb to the late 2010s). Regarding the study in general: For a replicate experiment, the RNA from either roughly 18,000 or 92,000 naive CD8 T cells was divided into five aliquots, and four of those aliquots went on to sequencing. CD8 T cells were used in a methods study to benchmark molecular-identifier clustering-based TCR repertoire sequencing (MIDCIRS) and TCR RNA copy counting. The study at large found these results: Without barcode sub-clustering, chimeric consensus sequences inflated TCR diversity; chimeras reached as high as 47%. Roughly 3 recovered TCR RNA copies per cell were obtained by modeling, versus approximately 10 by digital PCR, implying a capture efficiency of 30% to 35%. Naive libraries contained spiked-in Jurkat TCR RNA (more than 9 copies' worth), which is not part of the donor repertoire. Spiked-in Jurkat TCR RNA equal to a single cell's worth was reported to be detectable even within 1,200,000 naive CD8 T cells. Identical TCR molecules sharing a barcode could cause highly expanded clone sizes to be underestimated. In CMV-specific effector cells, over 99% of molecules were held by clones above 20 RNA copies, whereas under 1% of molecules were held by such clones in naive cells.

Libraries of naive CD8 T cells were built from anywhere between about 20,000 and 1,000,000 sorted cells, with 10%, 30% or 50% of the purified RNA used. Naive CD8 T cells, defined as CD8+CD4-CCR7+CD45RA+, were FACS-sorted into RLT Plus buffer on a BD FACSAria II. Detection sensitivity was tested by spiking Jurkat RNA equal to roughly nine TCR copies' worth into samples containing about 20,000-1,100,000 naive CD8 T cells. CD8 T cells were enriched with RosetteSep CD8+ T Cell Enrichment Cocktail and Ficoll-Paque, followed by ACK red cell lysis. CDR1 MDHEN and CDR2 SYDVKM are derived from the germline V gene. The cysteine opens and the phenylalanine closes a CDR3 of 12 amino acids. CDR3 DNA is the only sequence kept; it has 36 bases, read in frame from the first base. At the junction V is shortened by 7 bases and J by 4 bases, with 11 bases in between. Receptor amplification or capture employed PCR. Sequenced on an Illumina HiSeq 4000. Bulk TCR libraries were prepared as previously described, using TCR primers listed in Table S5. Total RNA was purified with the Qiagen AllPrep DNA/RNA kit. Before analysis, reads from multiple sequencing runs of the same library were pooled. In the paper's pipeline: Reads were retained only if an exact TCR constant sequence was present, and the retained reads were trimmed to 150 nt and grouped according to their 12-nt molecular barcodes. Reads inside each barcode group were sub-clustered using a 15% Levenshtein threshold, and a quality-weighted consensus sequence was constructed for each RNA molecule. Non-functional sequences were discarded, and so were lower-count sequences lying one edit away from another sequence. Based on fitting two negative binomial distributions, any barcode sub-cluster with under 20% of the maximum read count was discarded. Clones were called with MiXCR by TCRdb after fastp trimmed the public reads at Q25, and only in-frame beta chains were retained. Entries that share a CDR3 protein sequence are merged under the most common genes and DNA. V and J calls and clone size were set by TCRdb, not the authors. The sample yields tens of thousands of distinct CDR3 sequences; roughly 23% were counted once. The top ten clonotypes cover approximately 0.99% of the sample.

Note on this clonotype: Its recognized antigen is unknown. Base qualities are not provided; no much larger clone lies one nucleotide away.

This sequence was found in a human donor in good health. Some libraries in this study had Jurkat cell RNA spiked in. What was sequenced was naive CD8+ T cells from blood, with Jurkat cell RNA spiked in. Reading the label with the study, this specimen's cell subset or site is: FACS-sorted CD8+CD4-CCR7+CD45RA+ naive T cells. The V and J genes are TRBV28 and TRBJ2-7; confidence is insufficient to name the D gene. The encoded CDR3 is CASNLVIYEQYF. The sequenced DNA is TGTGCCAGCAACTTAGTTATTTACGAGCAGTACTTC. With the portions outside the CDR3 filled from the reference TRBV28 and TRBJ2-7 genes, the complete variable region becomes DVKVTQSSRYLVKRTGEKVFLECVQDMDHENMFWYRQDPGLGLRLIYFSYDVKMKEKGDIPEGYSVSREKKERFSLILESASTNQTSMYLCASNLVIYEQYFGPGTRLTVT.